A single sample gave rise to the 17 T cell receptor beta chains below, sequenced in a study of CD8 T cells in Susac syndrome. The RNA input was about 0.5 to 1 ug, and it was reverse transcribed with random hexamers. TCRdb re-analysed the immunoSEQ multiplex PCR reads in MiXCR, keeping a single row per CDR3 protein. The table has 150,000 to 200,000 distinct CDR3 sequences, around 96% seen once. The sequencing input was CD8+ T cells from PBMCs. The receptors shown here come from a human donor with multiple sclerosis.

This clonotype has just one count. This sequence joins TRBV7-3 and TRBJ2-1, with D perhaps assigned TRBD1 or TRBD2 (6 bases each). V lost 2 bases and J lost 7, with 12 bases in between. Per the germline V gene, CDR1 is SGHTA and CDR2 is FQGTGA. The CDR3 spans 14 residues. CDR3 sequence (DNA): TGTGCCAGCAGCTTATACGGGGGCAAGAATGAGCAGTTCTTC. It yields the protein CASSLYGGKNEQFF.

This sequence joins TRBV7-9 and TRBJ2-1; D gene ambiguous. Trimming stripped 5 bases from V and 4 bases from J, with 15 bases between. Germline V lookup: CDR1 SEHNR, CDR2 FQNEAQ (reference sequence). The CDR3 spans 15 residues. This CDR3 reads CASSRTHGFYNEQFF. CDR3 coding DNA: TGTGCCAGCAGCCGGACCCATGGGTTTTACAATGAGCAGTTCTTC.

The chain employs TRBV27 and TRBJ2-1, with TRBD1 matching over 7 bases. Unmatched junction bases numbered 8, after V lost 6 bases and J lost 3 bases. The CDR3 sequence is 15 residues long. Per the germline V gene, CDR1 is MNHEY and CDR2 is SMNVEV (reference sequence). The CDR3 coding sequence is TGTGCCAGCAGACCAGGGACAGCAAACTACAATGAGCAGTTCTTC. It encodes CASRPGTANYNEQFF.

The rearrangement joins TRBV27 to TRBJ1-2; 7 nucleotides line up with TRBD1. Germline V gives CDR1 MNHEY, CDR2 SMNVEV (reference sequence). The CDR3 loop spans 11 amino acids. Unmatched junction bases numbered 5, after V lost 8 bases and J lost 8 bases. Written as DNA, the CDR3 is TGTGCCAGCCGGACAGGTGACGGCTACACCTTC. It codes for CASRTGDGYTF.

The CDR3: CASRQDLSYEQYF. For the CDR3, the DNA is TGTGCCAGCAGACAGGACCTCTCCTACGAGCAGTACTTC. The genes are TRBV7-9 and TRBJ2-7; TRBD1 is a possible D gene (5 bases). V was pared by 6 bases and J by 0 bases, with 9 bases between. This CDR3 has 13 residues. Germline CDR1 reads SEHNR; CDR2 reads FQNEAQ (reference sequence).

This sequence joins TRBV29-1 and TRBJ2-5; possibly TRBD1 or TRBD2 for D (6 bases each). In germline, CDR1 is SQVTM, CDR2 ANQGSEA. The CDR3 totals 14 residues. The V gene lost 4 bases and the J gene lost 5 bases, with 17 bases spanning the gap. The CDR3 loop reads CSVAGGQRRETQYF. The CDR3 DNA follows: TGCAGCGTTGCTGGGGGGCAACGTCGGGAGACCCAGTACTTC.

The chain carries TRBV20-1 and TRBJ2-1; 14 nucleotides line up with TRBD2. V trimming: 3 bases; J trimming: 8 bases; junction bases outside the gene matches: 9. Germline values: CDR1 DFQATT, CDR2 SNEGSKA (reference sequence). The length of the CDR3 is 16 residues. CDR3 nucleotide sequence: TGCAGTGCTAGCCAGGGACTAGCGGGAGTTTTAGATGAGCAGTTCTTC. This encodes CSASQGLAGVLDEQFF.

The chain is built from TRBV20-1 and TRBJ1-4; D is ambiguous. The CDR3 totals 11 residues. V lost 4 bases and J lost 8, with 8 bases in between. Germline V lookup: CDR1 DFQATT, CDR2 SNEGSKA (reference sequence). CDR3 in DNA: TGCAGTGCTACCCTTTGGGAAAAACTGTTTTTT. Encoded protein: CSATLWEKLFF.

The rearrangement joins TRBV5-1 to TRBJ2-1; 7 bases line up with TRBD1. The germline gives CDR1 SGHRS, CDR2 YFSETQ. The CDR3 loop spans 15 amino acids. V lost 4 bases and J lost 4; bases outside the gene matches: 8. This CDR3 reads CASSLRDSLYNEQFF. CDR3 nucleotide sequence: TGCGCCAGCAGCCTCCGGGACAGCCTTTACAATGAGCAGTTCTTC.

The chain employs TRBV30 and TRBJ2-7, with TRBD1 identical over 9 bases. Looked up from germline, CDR1 is GTSNPN and CDR2 is SVGIG (reference sequence). The CDR3 loop spans 16 amino acids. Germline trimming cut 3 bases from V and 3 bases from J; bases unmatched to any gene: 12. CDR3 nucleotide sequence: TGTGCCTGGAGCCCCCTCACCGGGACAGGGAGCTACGAGCAGTACTTC. Translated, it gives CAWSPLTGTGSYEQYF. The whole variable domain, remainder taken from reference TRBV30 and TRBJ2-7, is SQTIHQWPATLVQPVGSPLSLECTVEGTSNPNLYWYRQAAGRGLQLLFYSVGIGQISSEVPQNLSASRPQDRQFILSSKKLLLSDSGFYLCAWSPLTGTGSYEQYFGPGTRLTVT.

The chain carries TRBV20-1 and TRBJ2-3; TRBD2 matches at 12 bases. The CDR3 contains 18 residues. Germline trimming cut 0 bases from V and 4 bases from J; bases unmatched to any gene: 11. Germline values: CDR1 DFQATT, CDR2 SNEGSKA (reference sequence). The DNA of the CDR3 is TGCAGTGCTAGAGATTTGTCTAGCGGGGGGGCAGGTTCAGATACGCAGTATTTT. Translation: CSARDLSSGGAGSDTQYF.

Worth noting for this clonotype: Mismatch with germline at one junction end may stem from a read error. The chain recombines TRBV20-1 with TRBJ2-7, with 10 bases fitting TRBD2. The germline V gene encodes CDR1 DFQATT and CDR2 SNEGSKA (reference sequence). The CDR3 is 15 amino acids. CDR3 coding DNA: TGCAGTGCCAGAGGGGCTAGCGGGAGCCCCTACGAGCAGTACTTC. It specifies CSARGASGSPYEQYF.

The chain employs TRBV9 and TRBJ1-2, with 8 bases matching TRBD1. This CDR3 is 12 amino acids long. The V gene's germline CDR1 is SGDLS and CDR2 YYNGEE. J lost 8 bases, V lost 3 bases, and 3 bases had no gene match. The CDR3 here is CASSGQGSGYTF. CDR3 bases: TGTGCCAGCAGCGGACAGGGGTCCGGCTACACCTTC.

This CDR3 reads CSARGDRGEDGYTF. The CDR3, as DNA: TGCAGTGCTAGAGGGGACAGGGGCGAAGATGGCTACACCTTC. The J gene is TRBJ1-2, the V gene TRBV20-1; TRBD1 matches at 10 bases. Germline CDR1 reads DFQATT; CDR2 reads SNEGSKA (reference sequence). There are 14 residues in the CDR3. V lost 1 base to trimming and J lost 6 bases; unmatched junction nucleotides: 5.

V is TRBV4-1 and J is TRBJ1-5; D not resolved. Trimming left V 1 base short and J 3 bases short, with 4 bases between. Germline V gene data show CDR1 as MGHRA and CDR2 as YSYEKL. This CDR3 comprises 13 residues. CDR3 sequence reads: CASSQVLNQPQHF. CDR3 bases: TGCGCCAGCAGCCAAGTCCTCAATCAGCCCCAGCATTTT.

The chain combines TRBV9 with TRBJ1-2, with TRBD1 matching over 7 bases. V was pared by 5 bases and J by 7 bases, with 14 bases of the junction left unmatched. The CDR3 runs to 15 residues. The germline gives CDR1 SGDLS, CDR2 YYNGEE. CDR3 sequence reads: CASRPGTVGFGGYTF. CDR3 nucleotide sequence: TGTGCCAGCAGACCCGGGACAGTGGGATTTGGTGGCTACACCTTC.

CDR3 region: CSVPDRVDSSEAFF. The CDR3 region has the DNA TGCAGCGTTCCAGACAGGGTAGATTCGTCTGAAGCTTTCTTT. The chain employs TRBV29-1 and TRBJ1-1, with TRBD1 matching over 7 bases. CDR1 SQVTM and CDR2 ANQGSEA come from the germline V gene. Trimming cost V 5 bases and J 6 bases; bases outside gene matches: 12. The CDR3 loop spans 14 amino acids.